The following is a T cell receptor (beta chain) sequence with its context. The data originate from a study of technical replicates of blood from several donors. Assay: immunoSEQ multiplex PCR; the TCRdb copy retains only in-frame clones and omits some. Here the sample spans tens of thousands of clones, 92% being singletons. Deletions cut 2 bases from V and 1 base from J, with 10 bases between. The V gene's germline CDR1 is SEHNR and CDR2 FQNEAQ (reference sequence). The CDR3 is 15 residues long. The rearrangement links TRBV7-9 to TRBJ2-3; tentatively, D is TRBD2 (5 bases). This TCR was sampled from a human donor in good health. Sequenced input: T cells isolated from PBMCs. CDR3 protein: CASSLTRGGTDTQYF. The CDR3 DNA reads TGTGCCAGCAGCTTAACCCGGGGAGGCACAGATACGCAGTATTTT. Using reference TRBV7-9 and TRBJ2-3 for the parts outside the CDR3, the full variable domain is DTGVSQNPRHKITKRGQNVTFRCDPISEHNRLYWYRQTLGQGPEFLTYFQNEAQLEKSRLLSDRFSAERPKGSFSTLEIQRTEQGDSAMYLCASSLTRGGTDTQYFGPGTRLTVL.